This T cell receptor (beta chain) originates from a study of cytomegalovirus exposure and HLA in healthy donors. Regarding the study as a whole: Presence/absence comparisons presumed near-even sequencing depth among donors. V- and J-gene trimming in TCR beta was tied to a missense DCLRE1C variant by an analysis performed later. In an earlier analysis, productive rearrangement rates for most beta V segments clustered near 87% or 30%.

PCR amplification relied on 60 Vbeta primers (plus 13 Jbeta primers). In the study's own analysis: Around 11 million of 70 million to 80 million unique TCR beta chains were shared, per a later count. TCRdb's table, derived via immunoSEQ multiplex PCR, lists solely in-frame clones and lacks some. V and J calls and clone size follow that table, whereas D and trimming were derived from the DNA. Of tens of thousands of clones detected, about four fifths appear once; the ten largest clones hold about a tenth. This clone has only one observation. Its target is not known. Trimming pared 3 bases from V and 0 bases from J, leaving 9 bases between. There are 15 residues in the CDR3. Germline lookup yields CDR1 SGHNT and CDR2 YYREEE (reference sequence).

The genes are TRBV5-4 and TRBJ2-2; D not certain. Sequenced sample: PBMCs. The sequence was collected from a woman between 35 and 50 years old in good health and CMV-seronegative. The CDR3 region is CASSSEVANTGELFF. The CDR3 DNA reads as TGTGCCAGCAGCTCCGAGGTAGCGAACACCGGGGAGCTGTTTTTT.